This passage covers 19 T cell receptor beta chains from one sample sequenced in a study of blood T cell repertoires in COVID-19 (dated by TCRdb to the early 2020s). The library was prepared using the immunoSEQ multiplex PCR assay. TCRdb mirrors the immuneACCESS table, restricted to in-frame sequences. Some clones are absent from its copies; in checked studies, under half trace to an unresolved V gene, and the reason for the others is unknown. This sample gives more than 150,000 clones in total; more than 80% of them show up just once. The top ten clonotypes cover approximately 7% of the sample. The sequencing input was peripheral blood. The receptors originated from a human donor in a cohort sampled during active COVID-19.

This clone appeared a single time. The genes are TRBV4-1 and TRBJ2-7; 7 nucleotides agree with TRBD2. Losses at the gene ends were 3 bases for V and 0 bases for J; bases not matched to a gene: 8. The CDR3 has 16 amino acids. Germline loops: CDR1 MGHRA, CDR2 YSYEKL. The CDR3 loop is CASSQGLADYSYEQYF. DNA for the CDR3: TGCGCCAGCAGCCAGGGGCTAGCGGACTACTCCTACGAGCAGTACTTC.

The rearrangement links TRBV6-6 to TRBJ2-1; 8 positions match TRBD2. Germline loops: CDR1 MNHNY, CDR2 SVGAGI (reference sequence). The CDR3 length is 15 residues. J was trimmed by 6 bases and V by 2 bases; bases with no gene match: 6. For the CDR3, the DNA is TGTGCCAGCAGTTACGCGGGACTAGGGAGCAATGAGCAGTTCTTC. It specifies CASSYAGLGSNEQFF.

The rearrangement uses TRBV11-3 and TRBJ1-5, with TRBD1 identical over 7 bases. The length of the CDR3 is 14 residues. CDR1 and CDR2 (germline): SGHNT, YENEEA. With V trimmed by 10 bases and J by 5 bases, 11 bases remained unmatched. Here the CDR3 DNA reads TGTGCCACCAGACCCGACAGGGAAGATCAGCCCCAGCATTTT. Amino acids: CATRPDREDQPQHF.

This chain connects TRBV3-1 (or the pseudogene TRBV3-2) to TRBJ2-7, with D hard to call. The CDR3 spans 12 residues. V was trimmed by 2 bases and J by 2 bases, leaving 4 bases between them. Germline values: CDR1 LGHDT, CDR2 YNNKEL (reference sequence). The CDR3 region is CASSQQTYEQYF. CDR3 sequence (DNA): TGTGCCAGCAGCCAACAGACCTACGAGCAGTACTTC.

V usage is TRBV5-8 and J usage is TRBJ1-5; D call uncertain. There are 17 residues in the CDR3. V dropped 0 bases and J dropped 0 bases, with 13 bases sitting between them. Germline V lookup: CDR1 SGHTS, CDR2 YDEGEE. This chain's CDR3 is CASSLVGALHSNQPQHF. CDR3 sequence (DNA): TGTGCCAGCAGCTTGGTGGGAGCTCTTCATAGCAATCAGCCCCAGCATTTT.

The chain joins TRBV11-2 to TRBJ2-7; D is unclear. The CDR3 consists of 12 residues. Trimming removed 1 base from V and 4 bases from J, with 5 bases in between. Germline CDR1 and CDR2: SGHAT and FQNNGV. The CDR3 DNA reads TGTGCCAGCAGCTTAGCTGTTTACGAGCAGTACTTC. As protein: CASSLAVYEQYF.

The chain joins TRBV15 to TRBJ2-2; 8 bases match TRBD1. Germline V gene sequence: CDR1 LNHNV, CDR2 YYDKDF (reference sequence). V lost 3 bases to trimming and J lost 6 bases; unmatched junction nucleotides: 3. The CDR3 has 14 amino acids. Here the CDR3 DNA reads TGTGCCACCAGCAGGGACAGGGAACCCGGGGAGCTGTTTTTT. Amino acid sequence: CATSRDREPGELFF.

As concerns this clone: Other DNA variants within this sample encode the same CDR3. The rearrangement links TRBV10-1 to TRBJ2-3; D is possibly TRBD2 (6 bases). Germline CDR1 WNHNN, CDR2 SYGVQD (reference sequence). The CDR3 runs 13 residues. V lost 4 bases, J lost 1 base, and 6 bases lay in between. CDR3 DNA: TGCGCCAGCAGTGCGGGGGGCACAGATACGCAGTATTTT. This encodes CASSAGGTDTQYF.

The V and J genes are TRBV4-1 and TRBJ1-2; tentatively, D is TRBD1 (6 bases). CDR3 size: 14 residues. Trimming cost V 5 bases and J 4 bases, with 14 bases left between them. Germline V CDR1 and CDR2: MGHRA, YSYEKL. The CDR3 coding sequence is TGCGCCAGCAGCTATACAACAGGGTTCTATGGCTACACCTTC. Its translation: CASSYTTGFYGYTF.

This clone appeared a few times. The genes are TRBV11-2 and TRBJ1-5; TRBD1 might be the D (6 bases). The CDR3 contains 14 residues. The V and J ends lost 5 bases and 0 bases respectively, with 8 bases between them. Germline V CDR1 and CDR2: SGHAT, FQNNGV. CDR3 nucleotides: TGTGCCAGCAGCGAACAGGGTAGCAATCAGCCCCAGCATTTT. It specifies CASSEQGSNQPQHF.

Of note for this clone: Other DNA sequences in the sample encode the same CDR3. J is TRBJ1-1 and V is TRBV18; 9 bases agree with TRBD1. CDR1 and CDR2 from the germline V gene are KGHSH and LQKENI. This CDR3 is built from 16 residues. Trimming removed 1 base from V and 0 bases from J; junction bases left unmatched: 3. CDR3 sequence: CASSPRQGDMNTEAFF. The CDR3 region has the DNA TGTGCCAGCTCACCACGACAGGGGGACATGAACACTGAAGCTTTCTTT.

The CDR3 reads CSEQKAGDREQFF. As DNA, the CDR3 is TGCAGCGAGCAAAAAGCGGGGGACCGGGAGCAGTTCTTC. The genes are TRBV29-1 and TRBJ2-1, with TRBD2 matching over 8 bases. With 7 bases clipped from V and 10 bases from J, the junction kept 12 bases outside the gene matches. This CDR3 region has 13 residues. The germline V gene encodes CDR1 SQVTM and CDR2 ANQGSEA.

V and J are TRBV11-2 and TRBJ1-1; 7 bases are shared with TRBD1. V was clipped by 3 bases and J by 3 bases; unmatched bases: 4. Germline V gene data show CDR1 as SGHAT and CDR2 as FQNNGV. The CDR3 runs to 14 residues. The DNA for the CDR3 is TGTGCCAGCAGCTTCGACAGGGTATACACTGAAGCTTTCTTT. This encodes CASSFDRVYTEAFF.

The chain is built from TRBV5-1 and TRBJ1-1, with 8 nucleotides matching TRBD1. CDR1 and CDR2 (germline): SGHRS, YFSETQ. Losses at the gene ends were 3 bases for V and 4 bases for J; bases not matched to a gene: 8. This CDR3 is built from 15 residues. DNA of the CDR3: TGCGCCAGCAGCTCCACCGAAGACAGGGGCACTGAAGCTTTCTTT. Translating gives CASSSTEDRGTEAFF.

V usage is TRBV5-1 and J usage is TRBJ1-2; 11 nucleotides align to TRBD1. The CDR3 is 15 amino acids. Germline V gene sequence: CDR1 SGHRS, CDR2 YFSETQ. V was pared by 3 bases and J by 4 bases, with 5 bases of the junction left unmatched. This CDR3 reads CASSWGQGDVYGYTF. For the CDR3, the DNA is TGCGCCAGCAGCTGGGGACAGGGGGACGTCTATGGCTACACCTTC.

This chain uses TRBV10-3 with TRBJ2-3; the match to TRBD2 covers 9 bases. The CDR3 is 14 amino acids. J gave up 5 bases and V 5 bases, and 5 bases lay outside the gene matches. From germline, CDR1 is ENHRY and CDR2 SYGVKD. The CDR3: CAISSGGWGDTQYF. As DNA, the CDR3 is TGTGCCATCAGTAGCGGGGGGTGGGGAGATACGCAGTATTTT.

The rearrangement joins TRBV19 to TRBJ1-1; no reliable D call. Germline lookup yields CDR1 LNHDA and CDR2 SQIVND (reference sequence). CDR3 length equals 12 residues. With 5 bases removed from V and 7 bases from J, the gap between germline ends came to 11 bases. The CDR3 DNA reads TGTGCCAGTAGTCTGCCGGGGAATGAAGCTTTCTTT. Its protein product is CASSLPGNEAFF.

The V and J genes are TRBV13 and TRBJ2-2, with a tentative D call TRBD1 (6 bases). CDR3 length: 14 residues. Trimming removed 5 bases from V and 8 bases from J, with 15 bases in between. CDR1 is PRHDT, CDR2 FYEKMQ, per germline (reference sequence). The CDR3 DNA reads TGTGCCAGCAGCCCAACAGGGTTTTGGGGGGAGCTGTTTTTT. This translates into CASSPTGFWGELFF.

The chain recombines TRBV19 with TRBJ2-4; TRBD1 aligns across 9 bases. There are 15 residues in the CDR3. Germline V CDR1 and CDR2: LNHDA, SQIVND (reference sequence). The junction had 6 bases not matched to a gene; V was cut back by 6 bases and J by 3 bases. The chain's CDR3 is CASSTGGRGKNIQYF. The CDR3 DNA reads TGTGCCAGTAGCACAGGGGGCAGGGGCAAAAACATTCAGTACTTC.